This T cell receptor beta chain was observed in a study of CD8 T cells in Susac syndrome. On this clonotype: Its matching antigen is unknown.

Reverse transcription of about 0.5 to 1 ug RNA was carried out with random hexamers. The immunoSEQ assay covered 54 Vbeta and 13 Jbeta segments for CDR3. TCRdb re-called the immunoSEQ multiplex PCR reads with MiXCR, one entry per CDR3 protein. The repertoire holds about 300,000 distinct CDR3 sequences, with roughly nine tenths as singletons. The CDR3 has 17 residues. Looked up from germline, CDR1 is SGHTA and CDR2 is FQGNSA. Trimming at V came to 0 bases and at J to 3 bases, leaving 4 bases not matched to a gene. Treatment-naive patients with stable or active relapsing-remitting disease served as multiple sclerosis controls. Negative isolation was used for CD8+ and CD4+ T cells and FACS enrichment for TEMRA cells. The study's findings and limits: That the number of individuals in its TCR sequencing and HLA analysis was relatively small was acknowledged by the study.

This clonotype was obtained from a human donor with multiple sclerosis. Sequenced input: CD4+ T cells from PBMCs. The V gene is TRBV7-2, the J gene TRBJ2-3, with 12 bases fitting TRBD2. CDR3 sequence: CASSLASTSGSTDTQYF. The CDR3 DNA reads TGTGCCAGCAGCTTAGCCTCGACTAGCGGGAGTACAGATACGCAGTATTTT.